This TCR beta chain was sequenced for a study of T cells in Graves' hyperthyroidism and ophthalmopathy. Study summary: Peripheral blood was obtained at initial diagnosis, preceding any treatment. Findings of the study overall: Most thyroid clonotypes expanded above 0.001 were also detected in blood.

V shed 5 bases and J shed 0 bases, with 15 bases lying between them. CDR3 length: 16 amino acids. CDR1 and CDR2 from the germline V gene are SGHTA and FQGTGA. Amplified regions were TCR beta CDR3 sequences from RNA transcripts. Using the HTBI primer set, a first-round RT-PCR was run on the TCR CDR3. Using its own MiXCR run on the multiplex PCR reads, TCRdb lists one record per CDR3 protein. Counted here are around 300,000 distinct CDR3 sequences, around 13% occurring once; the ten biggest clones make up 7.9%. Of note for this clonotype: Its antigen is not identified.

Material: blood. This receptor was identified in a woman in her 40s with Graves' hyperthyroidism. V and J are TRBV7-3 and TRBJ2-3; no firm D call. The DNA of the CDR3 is TGTGCCAGCAGCCCTGAACCTTTTACTAGCACAGATACGCAGTATTTT. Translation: CASSPEPFTSTDTQYF.